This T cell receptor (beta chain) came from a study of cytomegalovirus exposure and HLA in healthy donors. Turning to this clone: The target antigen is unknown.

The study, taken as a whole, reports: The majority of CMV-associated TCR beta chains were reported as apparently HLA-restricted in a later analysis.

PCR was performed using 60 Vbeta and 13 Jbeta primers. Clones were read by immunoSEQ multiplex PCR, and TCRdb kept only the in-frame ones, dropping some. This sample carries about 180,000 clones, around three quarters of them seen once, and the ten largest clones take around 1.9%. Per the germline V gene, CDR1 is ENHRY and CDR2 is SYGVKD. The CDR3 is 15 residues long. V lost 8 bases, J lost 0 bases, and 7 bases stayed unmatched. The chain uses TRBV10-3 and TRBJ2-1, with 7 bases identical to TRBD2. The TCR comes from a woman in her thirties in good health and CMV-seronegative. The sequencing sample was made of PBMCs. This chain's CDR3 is CAISGRVSSYNEQFF. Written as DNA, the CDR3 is TGTGCCATCTCGGGGAGGGTAAGCTCCTACAATGAGCAGTTCTTC.